These 8 T cell receptor beta chains originate from one sample sequenced in a study of T cell clonotyping in hematopoietic cell transplantation. TCRdb's copy holds only in-frame clones and misses some; the assay was immunoSEQ multiplex PCR. The sample includes several thousand clones, approximately 90% of them seen just once. The sample here was PBMCs, taken 100 days after allogeneic stem cell transplant. The receptors here all came from a male patient in his fifties who had an allogeneic stem cell transplant from a related donor, so the T cells may come from the graft donor. Some clones in this sample may be carry-over from other donors' samples.

The chain employs TRBV30 and TRBJ2-7, with D possibly matching TRBD2 (5 bases). The CDR3 spans 14 residues. V was shortened by 2 bases and J by 3 bases, with 14 bases between the two germline ends. Germline CDR1 reads GTSNPN; CDR2 reads SVGIG (reference sequence). This CDR3 reads CAWSPIRTGYEQYF. The CDR3 nucleotides read TGTGCCTGGAGTCCGATACGGACTGGCTACGAGCAGTACTTC.

The chain joins TRBV7-8 to TRBJ1-3; perhaps TRBD1 as D (5 bases). The V gene lost 5 bases and the J gene lost 4 bases, with 24 bases spanning the gap. The CDR3 extends over 18 amino acids. The germline CDR1 and CDR2 sequences are SGHVS and FQNEAQ. CDR3 sequence reads: CASSEPTGLSDVGNTIYF. DNA for the CDR3: TGTGCCAGCAGCGAACCAACAGGACTCTCCGACGTGGGAAACACCATATATTTT.

A few counts support this clone. The chain joins TRBV29-1 to TRBJ1-1, with TRBD1 identical over 8 bases. With 8 bases clipped from V and 6 bases from J, the junction kept 8 bases outside the gene matches. From germline, CDR1 is SQVTM and CDR2 ANQGSEA. The CDR3 runs to 12 residues. The CDR3 here is CSLRTGRAEAFF. CDR3 in DNA: TGCAGCCTTAGGACAGGGAGGGCTGAAGCTTTCTTT.

The table lists this clone with a count of one. This chain joins TRBV2 and TRBJ1-6, with D possibly TRBD1 on 5 matching bases. The germline V gene encodes CDR1 SNHLY and CDR2 FYNNEI. The CDR3 totals 15 residues. V lost 4 bases to trimming and J lost 7 bases, with 14 bases between them. CDR3 in amino acids: CASSGWTGVNSPLHF. The CDR3, as DNA: TGTGCCAGCAGTGGGTGGACGGGGGTCAATTCACCCCTCCACTTT.

This sequence joins TRBV27 and TRBJ2-3; 7 nucleotides agree with TRBD2. V was pared by 3 bases and J by 2 bases, with 8 bases of the junction left unmatched. The CDR3 contains 16 residues. CDR1 and CDR2 (germline): MNHEY, SMNVEV (reference sequence). Here the CDR3 reads CASSFWGGLSTDTQYF. The CDR3 DNA follows: TGTGCCAGCAGTTTTTGGGGGGGACTCTCCACAGATACGCAGTATTTT.

The rearrangement joins TRBV5-6 to TRBJ1-2, with 10 nucleotides matching TRBD1. Germline trimming cut 0 bases from V and 4 bases from J; bases unmatched to any gene: 3. This CDR3 comprises 15 residues. The germline gives CDR1 SGHDT, CDR2 YYEEEE. Written as DNA, the CDR3 is TGTGCCAGCAGCTTGGCGGACAGGGGGACCTATGGCTACACCTTC. It encodes CASSLADRGTYGYTF.

The chain is built from TRBV5-1 and TRBJ2-5; D assignment may be TRBD1 or TRBD2 (7 bases each). The V gene's germline CDR1 is SGHRS and CDR2 YFSETQ. The V end was cut by 7 bases, the J end by 3 bases, with 13 bases between. The CDR3 sequence is 13 residues long. CDR3 amino acids: CASSGGGEETQYF. The CDR3 DNA reads as TGCGCCAGCTCAGGGGGAGGGGAAGAGACCCAGTACTTC. The full variable domain, rest sourced from reference TRBV5-1 and TRBJ2-5, is KAGVTQTPRYLIKTRGQQVTLSCSPISGHRSVSWYQQTPGQGLQFLFEYFSETQRNKGNFPGRFSGRQFSNSRSEMNVSTLELGDSALYLCASSGGGEETQYFGPGTRLLVL.

The chain joins TRBV14 to TRBJ1-1, with a weak D call TRBD1 (5 bases). V gave up 0 bases and J gave up 10 bases, with 6 bases separating them. The CDR3 extends over 11 amino acids. Germline assignment: CDR1 SGHDN and CDR2 FVKESK. CDR3 nucleotides: TGTGCCAGCAGCCAAGAGGGGGGAGCTTTCTTT. It codes for CASSQEGGAFF. The full variable domain, rest sourced from reference TRBV14 and TRBJ1-1, is EAGVTQFPSHSVIEKGQTVTLRCDPISGHDNLYWYRRVMGKEIKFLLHFVKESKQDESGMPNNRFLAERTGGTYSTLKVQPAELEDSGVYFCASSQEGGAFFGQGTRLTVV.